This TCR beta chain is from a study of identical twins. Regarding the study as a whole: Cross-sectional statistical analysis was relied on for the conclusions, without the same donors being followed. Cord blood beta clonotypes present at high abundance carried fewer insertions; no such pattern appeared in memory repertoires.

Only healthy Caucasians were enrolled as donors. Template switching added a universal primer site, and cDNA bore unique molecular identifiers. Each CDR3 protein is one row after TCRdb ran MiXCR on the 5' RACE reads. The data show approximately 620,000 distinct CDR3 sequences, with roughly 8% seen just once and 0.75% to 1% held by the top ten. This CDR3 has 16 amino acids. The V end lost 3 bases, the J end lost 4 bases, and 17 bases lay between the germline ends. Germline lookup yields CDR1 KGHDR and CDR2 SFDVKD. Concerning this clonotype itself: Its antigen is currently unknown.

The sample was also linked to a second study, of yellow fever vaccine responses in identical twins.

The receptor was derived from a woman between 18 and 29 years old in good health. The rearrangement uses TRBV24-1 and TRBJ2-5, with D possibly being TRBD1 or TRBD2 (5 bases each). The material sequenced was PBMCs. Here the CDR3 reads CATSDRFRDGLETQYF. The DNA for the CDR3 is TGTGCCACCAGTGATCGGTTCCGGGACGGCCTAGAGACCCAGTACTTC.